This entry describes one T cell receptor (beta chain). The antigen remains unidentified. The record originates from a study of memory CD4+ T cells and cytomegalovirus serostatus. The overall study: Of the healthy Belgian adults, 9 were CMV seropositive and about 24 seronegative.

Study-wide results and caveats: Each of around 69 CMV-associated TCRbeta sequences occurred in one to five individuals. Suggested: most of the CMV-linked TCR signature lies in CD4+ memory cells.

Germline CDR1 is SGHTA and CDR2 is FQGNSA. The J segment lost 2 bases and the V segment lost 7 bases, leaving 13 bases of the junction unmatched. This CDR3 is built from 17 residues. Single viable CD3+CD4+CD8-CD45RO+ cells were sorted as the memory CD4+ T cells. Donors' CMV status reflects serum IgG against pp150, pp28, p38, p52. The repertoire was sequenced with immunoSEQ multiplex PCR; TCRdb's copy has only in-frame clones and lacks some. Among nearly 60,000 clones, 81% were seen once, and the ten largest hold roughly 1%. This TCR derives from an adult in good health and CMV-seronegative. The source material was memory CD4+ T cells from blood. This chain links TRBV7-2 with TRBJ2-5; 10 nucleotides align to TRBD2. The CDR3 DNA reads TGTGCCAGCACCCTAGGAGCGGGAGGGCCAATACAAGAGACCCAGTACTTC. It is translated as CASTLGAGGPIQETQYF.